Listed below are T cell receptor beta chains from one sample, sequenced in a study of regulatory T cells in long-lasting Graves disease. Via MiXCR, TCRdb re-called the multiplex PCR reads, giving one row per CDR3 protein. The sample has 550,000 to 650,000 distinct CDR3 sequences, approximately 16% seen once. The data were also submitted as part of a second study, on T cells in Graves' hyperthyroidism and ophthalmopathy.

This material consisted of peripheral blood mononuclear cells (PBMCs), taken at new diagnosis, from a patient treated with antithyroid drugs. Source of these receptors: a man younger than 35 with Graves disease. Each CDR3 is given with its conserved first and last residue. The D gene is left open where the match is weak. Clone size is given for some rows only: seen once, a few or many times, or a class if the clone is expanded.

d_gene	v_gene	j_gene	abundance	CDR3aa	CDR3nt
TRBD2	TRBV7-9	TRBJ2-5	many	CASSLRRTSGSFETQYF	TGTGCCAGCAGCCTGCGCCGGACTAGCGGGAGTTTTGAGACCCAGTACTTC
TRBD2	TRBV12-3/TRBV12-4	TRBJ2-3	many	CASSPGSGRSDTQYF	TGTGCCAGCAGTCCCGGTAGCGGGAGATCAGATACGCAGTATTTT
-	TRBV7-2	TRBJ2-1	-	CASSFYSTGEQFF	TGTGCCAGCAGCTTCTACAGTACCGGTGAGCAGTTCTTC
-	TRBV5-1	TRBJ2-7	many	CASSLEGFTYEQYF	TGCGCCAGCAGCTTGGAGGGCTTCACCTACGAGCAGTACTTC
TRBD1	TRBV29-1	TRBJ1-2	-	CSVREGADYGYTF	TGCAGCGTGAGGGAGGGGGCGGACTATGGCTACACCTTC
TRBD2	TRBV2	TRBJ2-7	many	CASSEAPASGRTYEQYF	TGTGCCAGCAGTGAAGCGCCGGCTAGCGGGCGAACCTACGAGCAGTACTTC
-	TRBV7-9	TRBJ2-7	many	CASSLASLFDEQYF	TGTGCCAGCAGCTTAGCTAGCTTATTCGACGAGCAGTACTTC
TRBD1	TRBV28	TRBJ1-2	many	CASLQGADYGYTF	TGTGCCAGTCTACAGGGGGCGGACTATGGCTACACCTTC
-	TRBV10-2	TRBJ2-7	many	CASSDSRAGEQYF	TGCGCCAGCAGTGATAGCCGTGCGGGCGAGCAGTACTTC
-	TRBV25-1	TRBJ2-3	-	CASSELLLLQGTGNTQYF	TGTGCCAGCAGTGAGCTCCTGTTACTTCAGGGCACTGGGAATACGCAGTATTTT
-	TRBV3-1	TRBJ1-1	many	CASSLRTGAEAFF	TGTGCCAGCAGCCTTAGGACCGGAGCTGAAGCTTTCTTT
TRBD1	TRBV7-8	TRBJ2-3	many	CASSSQTGGGDTQYF	TGTGCCAGCAGCTCTCAGACAGGGGGAGGGGATACGCAGTATTTT
-	TRBV5-1	TRBJ2-2	-	CASSPEPSSNTGELFF	TGCGCCAGCAGCCCGGAACCAAGCTCGAACACCGGGGAGCTGTTTTTT
-	TRBV5-5	TRBJ2-3	-	CASSLVGQGVRTDTQYF	TGTGCCAGCAGCTTGGTTGGCCAGGGAGTCCGGACAGATACGCAGTATTTT
-	TRBV7-7	TRBJ2-3	many	CASSLEAGSTDTQYF	TGTGCTAGCAGCTTAGAGGCGGGGAGCACAGATACGCAGTATTTT
-	TRBV20-1	TRBJ2-1	few	CSARDKRKSVRNEQFF	TGCAGTGCTAGAGATAAAAGGAAGTCCGTACGTAATGAGCAGTTCTTC
-	TRBV20-1	TRBJ2-5	-	CSANYGQLQETQYF	TGCAGTGCTAACTACGGACAGCTACAAGAGACCCAGTACTTC
-	TRBV30	TRBJ1-1	-	CAWTAGRGRAFF	TGTGCCTGGACCGCGGGCAGGGGTAGAGCTTTCTTT
-	TRBV3-1	TRBJ2-7	many	CASSQGPYEQYF	TGTGCCAGCAGCCAAGGGCCTTACGAGCAGTACTTC
TRBD1	TRBV28	TRBJ2-5	few	CATLEWTGEETQYF	TGTGCCACCCTTGAGTGGACAGGGGAAGAGACCCAGTACTTC
-	TRBV11-2	TRBJ2-1	many	CASSPPNGPSYNEQFF	TGTGCCAGCAGCCCCCCAAACGGGCCGTCCTACAATGAGCAGTTCTTC
TRBD1	TRBV5-1	TRBJ2-3	few	CASSLGATGTDTQYF	TGCGCCAGCAGCTTGGGTGCGACAGGGACAGATACGCAGTATTTT
-	TRBV7-3	TRBJ2-7	many	CASSLTVRRGRGSHEQYF	TGTGCCAGCAGCTTAACAGTCCGTAGGGGTCGGGGGTCCCACGAGCAGTACTTC
TRBD2	TRBV11-2	TRBJ2-7	-	CASSRTGLVRGEQYF	TGTGCCAGCAGCCGGACTGGACTAGTAAGGGGCGAGCAGTACTTC
TRBD1	TRBV13	TRBJ2-1	many	CASSSGTGEENEQFF	TGTGCCAGCAGTTCCGGGACAGGGGAGGAGAATGAGCAGTTCTTC
TRBD1	TRBV5-1	TRBJ2-7	-	CASSSTGPDYEQYF	TGCGCCAGCAGCTCGACAGGGCCGGACTACGAGCAGTACTTC
TRBD1	TRBV24-1	TRBJ1-5	many	CATSDRGQEDQPQHF	TGTGCCACCAGTGACCGTGGACAGGAGGATCAGCCCCAGCATTTT
-	TRBV12-3/TRBV12-4	TRBJ2-7	many	CASSLPGSTYEQYF	TGTGCCAGCAGTTTACCAGGCTCCACCTACGAGCAGTACTTC
-	TRBV2	TRBJ2-5	many	CASSEVGYDQETQYF	TGTGCCAGCAGTGAAGTGGGGTATGATCAAGAGACCCAGTACTTC
-	TRBV5-1	TRBJ1-2	-	CASSLEPPNYGYTF	TGCGCCAGCAGCTTGGAACCACCGAACTATGGCTACACCTTC
TRBD2	TRBV12-3/TRBV12-4	TRBJ2-2	-	CASSLGGTSGRSGELFF	TGTGCCAGCAGTTTGGGTGGGACTAGCGGGAGGTCCGGGGAGCTGTTTTTT
-	TRBV30	TRBJ2-7	-	CAWSKSRDAYEQYF	TGTGCCTGGAGTAAGAGCAGGGATGCCTACGAGCAGTACTTC
-	TRBV7-2	TRBJ2-7	-	CASSLAARQYF	TGTGCCAGCAGCTTAGCCGCGAGGCAGTACTTC
-	TRBV3-1	TRBJ1-1	-	CASSQEGHTEAFF	TGTGCCAGCAGCCAAGAGGGACACACTGAAGCTTTCTTT
-	TRBV6-2/TRBV6-3	TRBJ2-1	-	CASSQPGMAIEQFF	TGTGCCAGCAGCCAACCGGGGATGGCGATTGAGCAGTTCTTC
TRBD1	TRBV19	TRBJ1-2	many	CASGDREIGGYTF	TGTGCCAGCGGGGACAGGGAGATCGGCGGCTACACCTTC
-	TRBV18	TRBJ1-1	many	CASSPGAPNTEAFF	TGTGCCAGCTCGCCAGGGGCACCGAACACTGAAGCTTTCTTT
TRBD1	TRBV9	TRBJ2-5	few	CASSVGGTGGRETQYF	TGTGCCAGCAGCGTAGGAGGGACAGGGGGCCGAGAGACCCAGTACTTC
TRBD2	TRBV7-2	TRBJ2-1	many	CASSLIGTRGTNEQFF	TGTGCCAGCAGCTTAATCGGGACTAGGGGAACCAATGAGCAGTTCTTC
-	TRBV6-1	TRBJ1-4	few	CASLGVGEKLFF	TGTGCCAGTCTCGGGGTTGGTGAAAAACTGTTTTTT
TRBD1	TRBV20-1	TRBJ2-1	few	CSAEDRAFRSEQFF	TGCAGTGCAGAAGACAGGGCCTTCCGTTCTGAGCAGTTCTTC
TRBD1	TRBV19	TRBJ1-4	few	CASSNTGTASSTNEKLFF	TGTGCCAGTAGTAATACCGGGACAGCGAGTTCAACTAATGAAAAACTGTTTTTT
-	TRBV7-8	TRBJ1-5	-	CASSSASGGQPQHF	TGTGCCAGCAGCTCAGCTTCGGGGGGACAGCCCCAGCATTTT
-	TRBV6-1	TRBJ1-5	few	CASSEVPQPQHF	TGTGCCAGCAGTGAAGTCCCTCAGCCCCAGCATTTT
-	TRBV28	TRBJ1-1	-	CASSLSQGLTEAFF	TGTGCCAGCAGTTTATCGCAGGGGTTAACTGAAGCTTTCTTT